The 23 T cell receptor beta chains listed next were all sequenced from one sample in a study of control samples from healthy donors and cancer patients. The assay was immunoSEQ multiplex PCR, and TCRdb's table has in-frame clones only and misses some. The table lists approximately 110,000 clones, roughly nine tenths of them singletons, with 4.4% in the top ten. Source material: blood. The receptors here all came from a human donor in good health. The donor label of this sample is uncertain.

The chain combines TRBV5-1 with TRBJ2-3, with 10 bases identical to TRBD2. The CDR3 length is 16 residues. Per germline, CDR1 SGHRS and CDR2 YFSETQ. Trimming took 4 bases from V and 0 from J; bases not matched to a gene: 5. The CDR3 nucleotides are TGCGCCAGCAGCAGCGGACTAGCGGCTAGCACAGATACGCAGTATTTT. Translation gives CASSSGLAASTDTQYF.

V gene TRBV3-1 (or the pseudogene TRBV3-2) combines with J gene TRBJ2-1; TRBD2 aligns across 9 bases. Germline lookup yields CDR1 LGHDT and CDR2 YNNKEL (reference sequence). V dropped 0 bases and J dropped 3; count of bases not matched to a gene: 6. This CDR3 has 17 amino acids. The CDR3 here is CASSQDHASGIYNEQFF. Here the CDR3 DNA reads TGTGCCAGCAGCCAAGATCACGCTAGCGGGATCTACAATGAGCAGTTCTTC.

This clone was picked up a small number of times. This sequence joins TRBV6-5 and TRBJ2-1, with 12 bases aligning to TRBD2. Germline loops: CDR1 MNHEY, CDR2 SVGAGI. V was clipped by 6 bases and J by 6 bases; unmatched bases: 6. This CDR3 spans 15 amino acids. The CDR3 here is CASRKLAGGPNEQFF. Here the CDR3 DNA reads TGTGCCAGCAGAAAACTAGCGGGGGGCCCCAATGAGCAGTTCTTC.

CDR3 DNA: TGCGCCAGCAGCTTTAGACCTATGAACACTGAAGCTTTCTTT. This translates into CASSFRPMNTEAFF. The J gene is TRBJ1-1, the V gene TRBV5-1; D unclear. Looked up from germline, CDR1 is SGHRS and CDR2 is YFSETQ. With 2 bases removed from V and 0 bases from J, the gap between germline ends came to 8 bases. This CDR3 has 14 amino acids.

As DNA, the CDR3 is TGTGCCAGCAGCCCACCGTTGGACAGGTCCTACTATGGCTACACCTTC. This codes for CASSPPLDRSYYGYTF. The chain combines TRBV7-9 with TRBJ1-2; the match to TRBD1 covers 7 bases. The CDR3 contains 16 residues. In germline, CDR1 is SEHNR, CDR2 FQNEAQ (reference sequence). With 5 bases clipped from V and 3 bases from J, the junction kept 12 bases outside the gene matches. Complete variable domain (other parts from reference TRBV7-9 and TRBJ1-2): DTGVSQNPRHKITKRGQNVTFRCDPISEHNRLYWYRQTLGQGPEFLTYFQNEAQLEKSRLLSDRFSAERPKGSFSTLEIQRTEQGDSAMYLCASSPPLDRSYYGYTFGSGTRLTVV.

V is TRBV6-4 and J is TRBJ1-5; TRBD1 is a possible D gene (5 bases). V was shortened by 4 bases and J by 5 bases, with 9 bases between the two germline ends. The CDR3 extends over 13 amino acids. Germline loops: CDR1 MRHNA, CDR2 SNTAGT. In DNA form, the CDR3 reads TGTGCCAGCAGTGCAATGACAGATCAGCCCCAGCATTTT. It codes for CASSAMTDQPQHF.

V gene TRBV6-6 combines with J gene TRBJ1-1; TRBD1 might be the D (6 bases). The ends were cut back, 4 bases at V and 7 bases at J, with 10 bases in the middle. Germline V CDR1 and CDR2: MNHNY, SVGAGI (reference sequence). The CDR3 sequence is 12 residues long. This chain's CDR3 is CASSSATGEAFF. The CDR3 DNA is TGTGCCAGCAGTTCCGCGACAGGTGAAGCTTTCTTT.

The chain has TRBV28 and TRBJ1-3, with D perhaps TRBD1 (5 bases). CDR1 MDHEN and CDR2 SYDVKM come from the germline V gene. The CDR3 consists of 15 residues. V lost 2 bases and J 3 bases, leaving 11 bases between the germline ends. Here the CDR3 DNA reads TGTGCCAGCAGTTTAATTTGGGGGGATGGAAACACCATATATTTT. The encoded protein is CASSLIWGDGNTIYF.

The CDR3 spells CASSDPAPSGGAIGEQFF. The CDR3 nucleotides are TGTGCCAGCAGTGACCCAGCCCCTAGCGGGGGGGCTATCGGTGAGCAGTTCTTC. The chain joins TRBV25-1 to TRBJ2-1, with TRBD2 matching over 12 bases. V was clipped by 3 bases and J by 9 bases; unmatched bases: 15. Per the germline V gene, CDR1 is MGHDK and CDR2 is SYGVNS. This CDR3 spans 18 amino acids.

The chain joins TRBV18 to TRBJ1-2, with D possibly TRBD1 on 5 matching bases. Trimming took off 1 base at V and 6 bases at J, with 15 bases between the two ends. Per germline, CDR1 KGHSH and CDR2 LQKENI. The CDR3 length is 15 residues. The CDR3 DNA follows: TGTGCCAGCTCACCACTCCCTCGGGGAGGGGATGGCTACACCTTC. Translation gives CASSPLPRGGDGYTF.

The genes are TRBV6-5 and TRBJ2-2, with D perhaps being TRBD1 or TRBD2 (5 bases each). The germline V gene has CDR1 MNHEY and CDR2 SVGAGI. V gave up 6 bases and J gave up 11 bases, with 16 bases separating them. The CDR3 covers 13 residues. This CDR3 reads CASSEDSGLELFF. CDR3 coding DNA: TGTGCCAGCAGCGAGGACTCAGGGTTAGAGCTGTTTTTT.

V and J are TRBV6-6 and TRBJ1-1; D might be TRBD1 (5 bases). CDR1 and CDR2 (germline): MNHNY, SVGAGI (reference sequence). V was cut by 6 bases and J by 4 bases, with 15 bases left in between. The CDR3 has 14 residues. CDR3 protein: CASRPFGGTTEAFF. CDR3 nucleotide sequence: TGTGCCAGCAGACCGTTCGGGGGGACCACTGAAGCTTTCTTT.

The V gene is TRBV2, the J gene TRBJ1-1, with D perhaps matching TRBD1 (5 bases). Trimming left V 10 bases short and J 8 bases short, with 20 bases between. CDR3 length: 13 residues. Germline CDR1 is SNHLY and CDR2 is FYNNEI. DNA of the CDR3: TGTGCCACCTCCCGTTTGGTTGGGGCCGAAGCTTTCTTT. Residues: CATSRLVGAEAFF.

This sequence joins TRBV19 and TRBJ1-6; D gene unclear. The germline gives CDR1 LNHDA, CDR2 SQIVND (reference sequence). The CDR3 contains 16 residues. The ends were cut back, 4 bases at V and 0 bases at J, with 10 bases in the middle. This CDR3 reads CASSRGGSSYNSPLHF. The DNA for the CDR3 is TGTGCCAGTAGTAGGGGAGGGAGCTCCTATAATTCACCCCTCCACTTT.

The V call is TRBV27, the J call TRBJ1-2, with 8 positions matching TRBD1. Germline assignment: CDR1 MNHEY and CDR2 SMNVEV (reference sequence). The CDR3 consists of 14 residues. The J segment lost 7 bases and the V segment lost 5 bases, leaving 9 bases of the junction unmatched. The CDR3 loop reads CASSAPGQVRGYTF. CDR3 DNA: TGTGCCAGCAGTGCCCCGGGACAGGTGCGTGGCTACACCTTC.

V gene TRBV6-5 combines with J gene TRBJ1-1; no reliable D call. This CDR3 is 14 amino acids long. Per the germline V gene, CDR1 is MNHEY and CDR2 is SVGAGI. V shed 7 bases and J shed 0 bases, with 12 bases lying between them. The CDR3 protein is CASTRESMNTEAFF. The CDR3 region has the DNA TGTGCCAGCACCCGGGAGTCCATGAACACTGAAGCTTTCTTT.

The rearrangement joins TRBV3-1 (or the pseudogene TRBV3-2) to TRBJ1-4, with TRBD1 matching 8 bases. The CDR3 sequence is 14 residues long. Germline CDR1 is LGHDT and CDR2 is YNNKEL (reference sequence). J gave up 6 bases and V 4 bases, and 4 bases lay outside the gene matches. The CDR3 reads CASSRTGFYEKLFF. The DNA of the CDR3 is TGTGCCAGCAGCCGGACAGGGTTTTATGAAAAACTGTTTTTT.

The V gene is TRBV2, the J gene TRBJ1-2; tentatively, D is TRBD1 (6 bases). The CDR3 is 14 residues long. The germline CDR1 and CDR2 sequences are SNHLY and FYNNEI. With 6 bases removed from V and 0 bases from J, the gap between germline ends came to 11 bases. The CDR3 here is CASSPQGPNYGYTF. The CDR3 nucleotides are TGTGCCAGCAGCCCACAGGGTCCTAACTATGGCTACACCTTC.

The rearrangement links TRBV7-7 to TRBJ2-1, with 9 bases that match TRBD1. The germline CDR1 and CDR2 sequences are SSHAT and FNYEAQ (reference sequence). The CDR3 is made up of 16 amino acids. V shed 1 base and J 3 bases; nucleotides not matched to a gene: 4. The CDR3 reads CASSLGQGDDYNEQFF. The CDR3 DNA reads as TGTGCCAGCAGCTTAGGACAGGGGGACGACTACAATGAGCAGTTCTTC. Variable domain in full (rest from reference TRBV7-7 and TRBJ2-1): GAGVSQSPRYKVTKRGQDVTLRCDPISSHATLYWYQQALGQGPEFLTYFNYEAQPDKSGLPSDRFSAERPEGSISTLTIQRTEQRDSAMYRCASSLGQGDDYNEQFFGPGTRLTVL.

The chain carries TRBV14 and TRBJ2-1; 7 nucleotides line up with TRBD2. V lost 1 base to trimming and J lost 7 bases; unmatched junction nucleotides: 7. There are 15 residues in the CDR3. Germline lookup yields CDR1 SGHDN and CDR2 FVKESK. CDR3 nucleotide sequence: TGTGCCAGCAGCCAAGTGGGGGGACTAAGGAATGAGCAGTTCTTC. Encoded protein: CASSQVGGLRNEQFF.

This chain joins TRBV3-1 (or the pseudogene TRBV3-2) and TRBJ1-1; D ambiguous. The V gene lost 2 bases and the J gene lost 5 bases, with 12 bases spanning the gap. CDR3 length: 14 residues. CDR1 is LGHDT and CDR2 is YNNKEL in the germline V gene (reference sequence). CDR3 sequence reads: CASSQSHGITEAFF. DNA for the CDR3: TGTGCCAGCAGCCAATCCCACGGAATAACTGAAGCTTTCTTT.

This clone was detected many times. The CDR3 coding sequence is TGTGCCAGCAGCTTAGCAACGTACGGGGGCTCACCCCTCCACTTT. Its protein product is CASSLATYGGSPLHF. The V and J genes are TRBV7-8 and TRBJ1-6; D is perhaps TRBD1 (6 bases). V shed 0 bases and J shed 10 bases, with 13 bases lying between them. The CDR3 consists of 15 residues. In germline, CDR1 is SGHVS, CDR2 FQNEAQ. The full variable domain, with the rest looked up from reference TRBV7-8 and TRBJ1-6, is GAGVSQSPRYKVAKRGQDVALRCDPISGHVSLFWYQQALGQGPEFLTYFQNEAQLDKSGLPSDRFFAERPEGSVSTLKIQRTQQEDSAVYLCASSLATYGGSPLHFGNGTRLTVT.

The chain combines TRBV25-1 with TRBJ1-2; no definite D call. CDR1 and CDR2 (germline): MGHDK, SYGVNS. V was pared by 6 bases and J by 8 bases, with 22 bases between. CDR3 length: 15 residues. DNA for the CDR3: TGTGCCAGCAGCAAAACATACGGAGTTCTGGCCGGCTACACCTTC. Its protein product is CASSKTYGVLAGYTF.